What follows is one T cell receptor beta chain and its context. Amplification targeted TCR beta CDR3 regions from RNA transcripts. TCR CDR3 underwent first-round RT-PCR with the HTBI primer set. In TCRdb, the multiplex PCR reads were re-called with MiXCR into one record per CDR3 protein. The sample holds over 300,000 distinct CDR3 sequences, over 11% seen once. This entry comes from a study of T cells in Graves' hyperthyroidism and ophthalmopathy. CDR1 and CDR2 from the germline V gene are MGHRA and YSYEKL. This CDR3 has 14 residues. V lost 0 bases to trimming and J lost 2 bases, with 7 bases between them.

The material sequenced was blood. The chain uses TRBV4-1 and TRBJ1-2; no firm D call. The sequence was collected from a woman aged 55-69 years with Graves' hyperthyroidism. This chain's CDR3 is CASSQDESNYGYTF. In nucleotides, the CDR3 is TGCGCCAGCAGCCAAGACGAATCGAACTATGGCTACACCTTC.